The rows below give T cell receptor beta chains drawn from one sample of a study of cytomegalovirus exposure and HLA in healthy donors. Profiled with immunoSEQ multiplex PCR; TCRdb holds only in-frame clones, not every one. The profile covers 150,000 to 200,000 clones, with roughly 80% appearing a single time and around 4% taken by the ten largest. Sequenced input: PBMCs. The source of these receptors is a man aged 35-49 years in good health and CMV-seronegative. The CDR3 runs from the conserved cysteine through the conserved F or W. The order of the fields is V gene, D gene, clone size, J gene, CDR3 protein, CDR3 DNA. The D gene is left open where the match is weak. For some rows the clone size is stated as once, few or many, or as a class when expanded; others skip it.

>TRBV7-2|TRBD2|-|TRBJ2-3
CASSLGGGARADTQYF
TGTGCCAGCAGCTTAGGCGGGGGGGCCCGGGCAGATACGCAGTATTTT
>TRBV19|-|-|TRBJ1-1
CASKKLDSMNTEAFF
TGTGCCAGTAAGAAATTGGACAGCATGAACACTGAAGCTTTCTTT
>TRBV18|-|-|TRBJ2-5
CASSPLLETQYF
TGTGCCAGCTCACCACTCTTGGAGACCCAGTACTTC
>TRBV4-1|TRBD1|-|TRBJ1-2
CASSHRQGAITDYGYTF
TGCGCCAGCAGCCATCGACAGGGCGCCATTACTGACTATGGCTACACCTTC
>TRBV18|TRBD1|-|TRBJ1-3
CASSPQQGARNTIYF
TGTGCCAGCTCACCACAACAGGGGGCCCGAAACACCATATATTTT
>TRBV25-1|TRBD1|few|TRBJ1-2
CASSVGGGGYTF
TGTGCCAGCAGTGTAGGGGGCGGCGGCTACACCTTC
>TRBV9|-|-|TRBJ2-7
CASSPMTSTYEQYF
TGTGCCAGCAGCCCGATGACTAGTACCTACGAGCAGTACTTC
>TRBV14|-|few|TRBJ1-2
CASSRTQGTYGYTF
TGTGCCAGCAGCCGAACACAGGGTACCTATGGCTACACCTTC
>TRBV7-3|-|few|TRBJ1-1
CASSPEGSRAEAFF
TGTGCCAGCAGCCCCGAGGGCAGTAGGGCTGAAGCTTTCTTT
>TRBV6-1|-|-|TRBJ2-7
CASSKGPYYEQYF
TGTGCCAGCAGTAAAGGGCCTTACTACGAGCAGTACTTC
>TRBV4-1|TRBD1|-|TRBJ2-3
CASSQVGSGQGRDTQYF
TGCGCCAGCAGCCAAGTGGGATCGGGACAGGGGCGAGATACGCAGTATTTT
>TRBV7-2|-|-|TRBJ1-2
CASSLTPEAIQGGGGYTF
TGTGCCAGCAGCTTGACCCCCGAAGCCATCCAGGGTGGCGGTGGCTACACCTTC
>TRBV30|TRBD1|-|TRBJ2-6
CAWGNTGAGANVLTF
TGTGCCTGGGGTAACACAGGGGCTGGGGCCAACGTCCTGACTTTC
>TRBV20-1|-|-|TRBJ2-1
CSVQGNEQFF
TGCAGTGTTCAGGGCAATGAGCAGTTCTTC
>TRBV6-1|TRBD1|-|TRBJ1-4
CASSARQGAGNEKLFF
TGTGCCAGCAGTGCTAGACAGGGGGCTGGTAATGAAAAACTGTTTTTT
>TRBV5-1|-|-|TRBJ2-6
CASSATGFSGANVLTF
TGCGCCAGCAGCGCGACAGGTTTCTCTGGGGCCAACGTCCTGACTTTC
>TRBV5-1|TRBD2|-|TRBJ2-5
CASSSGVRFGGEETQYF
TGCGCCAGCAGCTCCGGTGTGCGGTTCGGGGGGGAGGAGACCCAGTACTTC
>TRBV30|-|-|TRBJ1-2
CAWSVGTGNYGYTF
TGTGCCTGGAGTGTCGGTACGGGAAACTATGGCTACACCTTC
>TRBV10-3|-|-|TRBJ2-5
CAISGDRSSPQETQYF
TGTGCCATCAGTGGAGACAGGTCTTCTCCGCAAGAGACCCAGTACTTC